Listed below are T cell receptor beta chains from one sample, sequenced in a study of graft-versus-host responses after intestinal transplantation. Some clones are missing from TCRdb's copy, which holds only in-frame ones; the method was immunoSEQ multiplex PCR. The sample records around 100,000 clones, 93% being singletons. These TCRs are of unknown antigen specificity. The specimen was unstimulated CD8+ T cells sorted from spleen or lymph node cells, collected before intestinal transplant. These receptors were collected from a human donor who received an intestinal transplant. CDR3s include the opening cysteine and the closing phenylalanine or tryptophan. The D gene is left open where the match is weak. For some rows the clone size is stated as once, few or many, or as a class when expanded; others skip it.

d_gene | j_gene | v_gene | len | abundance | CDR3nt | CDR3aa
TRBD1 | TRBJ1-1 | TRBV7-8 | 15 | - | TGTGCCAGCAGCCTGGGAACAGGGGGGTCGACTGAAGCTTTCTTT | CASSLGTGGSTEAFF
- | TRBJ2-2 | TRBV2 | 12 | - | TGTGCCAGCCAGGGCGGTACCGGGGAGCTGTTTTTT | CASQGGTGELFF
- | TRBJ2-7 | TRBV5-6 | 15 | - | TGTGCCAGCAGCTATTGGACAGTTGACCCCTACGAGCAGTACTTC | CASSYWTVDPYEQYF
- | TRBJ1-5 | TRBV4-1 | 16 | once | TGCGCCAGCAGCCAAGGGGACGGGGCGGACAATCAGCCCCAGCATTTT | CASSQGDGADNQPQHF
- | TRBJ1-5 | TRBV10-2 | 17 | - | TGCGCCAGCAGTGAGTCGCTGTCGCCTTATAGCAATCAGCCCCAGCATTTT | CASSESLSPYSNQPQHF
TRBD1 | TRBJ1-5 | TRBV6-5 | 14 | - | TGTGCCAGCAGTTTCGGGACAGGGGGCCAGCCCCAGCATTTT | CASSFGTGGQPQHF
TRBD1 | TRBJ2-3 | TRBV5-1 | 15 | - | TGCGCCAGCAGCTTGGAAGGGGGCGGATCAGATACGCAGTATTTT | CASSLEGGGSDTQYF
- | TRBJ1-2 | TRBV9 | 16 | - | TGTGCCAGCAGCCCGAGGGAGGTTGAAGTTAACTATGGCTACACCTTC | CASSPREVEVNYGYTF
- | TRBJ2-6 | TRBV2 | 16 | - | TGTGCCAGGGGGGGGCAGACCCTCGTTGGGGCCAACGTCCTGACTTTC | CARGGQTLVGANVLTF
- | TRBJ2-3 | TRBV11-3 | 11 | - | TGTGCCAGCAGCTTCGGAGATACGCAGTATTTT | CASSFGDTQYF
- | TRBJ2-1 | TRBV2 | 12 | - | TGTGCCAGCAGAAGCCTAATCAATGAGCAGTTCTTC | CASRSLINEQFF
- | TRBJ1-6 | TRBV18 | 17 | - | TGTGCCAGCTCCCCTCACACTTGGCGGACGATAAATTCACCCCTCCACTTT | CASSPHTWRTINSPLHF
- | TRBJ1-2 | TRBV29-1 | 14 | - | TGCAGCGTTGATAAAGGGTATGGGGCCTATGGCTACACCTTC | CSVDKGYGAYGYTF
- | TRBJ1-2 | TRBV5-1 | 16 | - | TGCGCCAGCAGCACTCGACCGGTTCGAAAGACCTATGGCTACACCTTC | CASSTRPVRKTYGYTF
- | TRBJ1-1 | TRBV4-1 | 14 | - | TGCGCCAGCAGCCCAGGTTCTCCGAACACTGAAGCTTTCTTT | CASSPGSPNTEAFF
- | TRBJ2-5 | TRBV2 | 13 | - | TGTGCCAGCAGTAGCCTGTTGTTAGAGACCCAGTACTTC | CASSSLLLETQYF
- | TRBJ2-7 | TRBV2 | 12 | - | TGTGCCAGCAGTGAACTGGGGTACGAGCAGTACTTC | CASSELGYEQYF
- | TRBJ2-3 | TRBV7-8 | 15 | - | TGTGCCAGCAGCTTAGCCCTCTCGGGGAAAGATACGCAGTATTTT | CASSLALSGKDTQYF
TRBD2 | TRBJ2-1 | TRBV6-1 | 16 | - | TGTGCCAGCAGTGAAGCTTTCTCGGGGGGTGCGGATGAGCAGTTCTTC | CASSEAFSGGADEQFF
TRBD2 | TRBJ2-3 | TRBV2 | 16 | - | TGTGCCAGCAGTGAACGGCTAGCGGGGCTCACAGATACGCAGTATTTT | CASSERLAGLTDTQYF
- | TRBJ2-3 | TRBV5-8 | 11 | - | TGTGCCAGCAGCTTGGCAGATACGCAGTATTTT | CASSLADTQYF
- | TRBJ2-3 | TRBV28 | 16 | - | TGTGCCAGCAGCCGACTCGAAGCGAGCGGCACAGATACGCAGTATTTT | CASSRLEASGTDTQYF
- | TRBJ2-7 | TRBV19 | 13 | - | TGTGCCAGTAGTGCAGCCGGGACCTACGAGCAGTACTTC | CASSAAGTYEQYF
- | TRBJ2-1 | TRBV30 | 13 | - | TGTGCCTGGAGTGTAGCGACGTACAATGAGCAGTTCTTC | CAWSVATYNEQFF
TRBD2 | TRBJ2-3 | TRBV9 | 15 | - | TGTGCCAGCAGCCTTAGCGGGGGGAATCCAGATACGCAGTATTTT | CASSLSGGNPDTQYF